The 13 T cell receptor beta chains in this list originate from one sample, sequenced in a study of beta chain features in type 1 diabetes. Study-level points and caveats: Type 1 diabetes patients had TCRB CDR3s that were shorter (moderately but significantly so) in all four CD4+ subsets.

No antigen is known for these receptors. Reverse transcribing all isolated RNA meant expressed TCRB transcripts were sequenced. Using immunoSEQ multiplex PCR, the repertoire was profiled, and TCRdb retains in-frame clones only, with some absent. This table has hundreds of thousands of clones, around an eighth appearing once. Sequenced sample: naive CD4+ T cells from blood. These receptors were collected from a man aged 18 to 30 with type 1 diabetes.

This clone was observed a few times. The chain has TRBV19 and TRBJ2-7, with D perhaps TRBD1 or TRBD2 (6 bases each). Germline V gene sequence: CDR1 LNHDA, CDR2 SQIVND (reference sequence). This CDR3 region has 16 residues. With 3 bases removed from V and 5 bases from J, the gap between germline ends came to 20 bases. CDR3 sequence reads: CASSIAGFRGPDEQYF. The CDR3 DNA sequence: TGTGCCAGTAGTATCGCGGGTTTCCGGGGGCCCGACGAGCAGTACTTC.

This chain connects TRBV4-1 to TRBJ1-2; D may be TRBD1 (6 bases). Germline CDR1 reads MGHRA; CDR2 reads YSYEKL. Between the trimmed V and J ends, which lost 4 bases and 8 bases, there was a span of 20 bases. CDR3 length: 15 residues. CDR3 amino acids: CASSRSGTPWEGYTF. The CDR3 DNA follows: TGCGCCAGCAGCCGGTCCGGGACACCCTGGGAAGGCTACACCTTC.

The CDR3 DNA reads TGTGCCAGCAGTGATGTTGCGGGGGACGACAATGAGCAGTTCTTC. Translating it yields CASSDVAGDDNEQFF. V is TRBV25-1 and J is TRBJ2-1; 7 positions match TRBD2. The CDR3 runs to 15 residues. CDR1 and CDR2 from the germline V gene are MGHDK and SYGVNS. Trimming took 3 bases from V and 5 from J; bases not matched to a gene: 7.

This clone was found a few times. The CDR3 coding sequence is TGTGCCAGCAGAACAGGGGAATCTGAAGCTTTCTTT. It yields the protein CASRTGESEAFF. The chain carries TRBV2 and TRBJ1-1; the match to TRBD1 covers 7 bases. CDR1 is SNHLY, CDR2 FYNNEI, per germline. CDR3 length: 12 amino acids. V shed 6 bases and J 6 bases; nucleotides not matched to a gene: 4.

The chain employs TRBV5-5 and TRBJ1-5; D call uncertain. CDR3 length equals 14 residues. Trimming stripped 2 bases from V and 5 bases from J, with 11 bases between. Germline V CDR1 and CDR2: SGHKS, YYEKEE (reference sequence). The CDR3 sequence: CASSLEGIDQPQHF. The CDR3 nucleotides are TGTGCCAGCAGCTTAGAGGGAATTGATCAGCCCCAGCATTTT.

The rearrangement uses TRBV18 and TRBJ2-7; 7 nucleotides agree with TRBD1. With V trimmed by 3 bases and J by 5 bases, 7 bases remained unmatched. The CDR3 extends over 14 amino acids. CDR1 KGHSH and CDR2 LQKENI come from the germline V gene. CDR3 region: CASSPSRGTDEQYF. The CDR3 nucleotides read TGTGCCAGCTCACCGTCCAGGGGGACGGACGAGCAGTACTTC.

This clone was seen a few times. This chain joins TRBV19 and TRBJ2-1, with TRBD2 as a possible D gene (7 bases). The CDR3 length is 14 residues. Germline CDR1 is LNHDA and CDR2 is SQIVND (reference sequence). Deletions cut 3 bases from V and 9 bases from J, with 15 bases between. This chain's CDR3 is CASSITGGAVEQFF. The CDR3 DNA sequence: TGTGCCAGTAGTATTACGGGGGGCGCGGTTGAGCAGTTCTTC.

The chain joins TRBV7-9 to TRBJ2-7, with D tentatively TRBD1 (5 bases). Germline V lookup: CDR1 SEHNR, CDR2 FQNEAQ (reference sequence). The V gene lost 2 bases and the J gene lost 6 bases, with 11 bases spanning the gap. CDR3 length: 13 residues. CDR3 amino acids: CASSLFTGVEQYF. The CDR3 DNA is TGTGCCAGCAGCTTATTTACAGGCGTCGAGCAGTACTTC.

This clone turned up a few times. This rearrangement joins TRBV29-1 to TRBJ2-4; possible D gene TRBD1, 6 bases. The CDR3 contains 14 residues. The germline V and J ends were trimmed by 7 bases and 1 base, with 14 bases remaining between them. Germline loops: CDR1 SQVTM, CDR2 ANQGSEA. CDR3 in DNA: TGCAGCGCACAGGGCCCCCAGGCCAAAAACATTCAGTACTTC. Translation gives CSAQGPQAKNIQYF.

This clone was counted a few times. The gene calls are TRBV6-5 and TRBJ1-1; perhaps TRBD1 as D (5 bases). V lost 7 bases and J 8 bases, leaving 20 bases between the germline ends. The CDR3 contains 14 residues. CDR1 and CDR2 from the germline V gene are MNHEY and SVGAGI. The CDR3 here is CASTPSGRSSEAFF. DNA for the CDR3: TGTGCCAGCACCCCCTCGGGACGGAGCAGCGAAGCTTTCTTT.

The V gene is TRBV5-4, the J gene TRBJ1-1, with D unresolved. This CDR3 has 14 residues. Germline V gives CDR1 SGHNT, CDR2 YYREEE (reference sequence). Trimming pared 4 bases from V and 1 base from J, leaving 11 bases between. This chain's CDR3 is CASSPSHANTEAFF. The CDR3 DNA reads as TGTGCCAGCAGCCCCTCGCACGCGAACACTGAAGCTTTCTTT.

The rearrangement links TRBV6-1 to TRBJ1-2; D remains unclear. Trimming took off 1 base at V and 1 base at J, with 1 base between the two ends. The germline V gene has CDR1 MNHNS and CDR2 SASEGT. This CDR3 has 12 amino acids. CDR3: CASSEGNYGYTF. The CDR3 DNA reads TGTGCCAGCAGTGAAGGTAACTATGGCTACACCTTC.

This chain connects TRBV2 to TRBJ1-5; unclear D gene. The CDR3 is 14 residues long. Germline-derived CDR1 and CDR2 are SNHLY and FYNNEI. Trimming left V 3 bases short and J 3 bases short, with 9 bases between. CDR3: CASSDGRANQPQHF. CDR3 DNA sequence: TGTGCCAGCAGTGATGGAAGGGCCAATCAGCCCCAGCATTTT. The variable domain in full, with the rest retrieved from reference TRBV2 and TRBJ1-5, is EPEVTQTPSHQVTQMGQEVILRCVPISNHLYFYWYRQILGQKVEFLVSFYNNEISEKSEIFDDQFSVERPDGSNFTLKIRSTKLEDSAMYFCASSDGRANQPQHFGDGTRLSIL.